This TCR beta chain was profiled in a study of human T cells and chemical hapten exposure. Study-level results: TCRs at a frequency above 1 in 1000 stayed unchanged with DPC sensitization.

After removal of 4 bases from V and 0 bases from J, the junction contained 3 bases not matched to a gene. The CDR3 is 15 residues long. Germline assignment: CDR1 SQVTM and CDR2 ANQGSEA. This clonotype was detected many times. Its antigen remains unidentified. As for time point: patch test 3, about 24 weeks after DPC sensitization. Treatment given: therapeutic diphenylcyclopropenone sensitization with weekly scalp DPC. Only after blood had been drawn was each patch test applied. TCRdb reprocessed the RACE reads with MiXCR, giving one entry per CDR3 protein. The sample yields about 110,000 distinct CDR3 sequences, under 40% seen once.

This chain joins TRBV29-1 and TRBJ2-6; 7 bases fit TRBD1. The TCR was taken from a man aged 40-49 years with alopecia areata. Some clones in this sample may be carry-over from other donors' samples. This specimen consisted of whole blood, obtained in connection with sensitization to the hapten diphenylcyclopropenone (DPC). The CDR3 DNA sequence: TGCAGCGTTGGACAGGGTAGCTCTGGGGCCAACGTCCTGACTTTC. This codes for CSVGQGSSGANVLTF.